This T cell receptor beta chain was obtained from a study of T cell responses to AZD1222 COVID-19 vaccine. This table comes from immunoSEQ multiplex PCR, and its TCRdb copy is limited to in-frame clones, with some not included. The table has about 110,000 clones, about 86% seen once; the top ten hold 3% to 3.5%. The V gene end was trimmed by 3 bases and the J gene end by 1 base; junction bases not matched to a gene: 10. The germline V gene encodes CDR1 SEHNR and CDR2 FQNEAQ (reference sequence). The CDR3 has 17 residues. The rearrangement uses TRBV7-9 and TRBJ2-5, with 8 bases fitting TRBD1. This TCR derives from an adult in good health. This specimen was peripheral blood, taken on day 0 of AZD1222 vaccination. For the CDR3, the DNA is TGTGCCAGCAGCTTGCAGGACAGGGACCATGCCCAAGAGACCCAGTACTTC. Its translation is CASSLQDRDHAQETQYF.